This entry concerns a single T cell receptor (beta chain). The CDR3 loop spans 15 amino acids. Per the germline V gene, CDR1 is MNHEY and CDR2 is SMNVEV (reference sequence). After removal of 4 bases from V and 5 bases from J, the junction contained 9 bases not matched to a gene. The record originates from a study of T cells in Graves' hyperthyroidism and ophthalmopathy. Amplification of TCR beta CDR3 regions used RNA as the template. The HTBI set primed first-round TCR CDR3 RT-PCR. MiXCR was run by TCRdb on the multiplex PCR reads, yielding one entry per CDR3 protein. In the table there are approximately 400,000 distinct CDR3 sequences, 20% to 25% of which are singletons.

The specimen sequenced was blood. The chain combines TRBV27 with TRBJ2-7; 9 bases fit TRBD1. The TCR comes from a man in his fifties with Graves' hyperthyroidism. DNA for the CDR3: TGTGCCAGCAGTTCGACCGGGACAGGGCGAAACGAGCAGTACTTC. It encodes CASSSTGTGRNEQYF.